The clone carrying this T cell receptor beta chain was seen once. This record comes from a study of shared clonotypes between healthy human individuals. The method was immunoSEQ multiplex PCR; TCRdb's version includes in-frame clones alone and lacks a portion of them. The repertoire holds about 600,000 clones, around 95% seen once, with roughly 0.1% in the top ten. Terminally differentiated effector memory CD45RA+ cells were excluded from the naive CD8 cells, which were CD45RO-negative and positively selected for CCR7. In germline, CDR1 is SGHTA, CDR2 FQGNSA. V lost 5 bases, J lost 1 base, and 8 bases stayed unmatched. This CDR3 region has 15 residues.

The specimen was naive CD8+ T cells sorted from blood. V and J are TRBV7-2 and TRBJ2-7; 7 bases are a match to TRBD2. This clonotype was obtained from a young woman in good health. CDR3 amino acids: CASSQWLAASYEQYF. The CDR3 DNA sequence: TGTGCCAGCAGCCAGTGGCTAGCGGCTTCCTACGAGCAGTACTTC. The whole variable domain, filled in from reference TRBV7-2 and TRBJ2-7, reads GAGVSQSPSNKVTEKGKDVELRCDPISGHTALYWYRQSLGQGLEFLIYFQGNSAPDKSGLPSDRFSAERTGGSVSTLTIQRTQQEDSAVYLCASSQWLAASYEQYFGPGTRLTVT.